This T cell receptor (beta chain) was sequenced for a study of Ad26.COV2.S vaccination and SARS-CoV-2 variants. Study-level information: Ad26.COV2.S shots went into the muscle once or twice, 56 days apart.

Clones were read by immunoSEQ multiplex PCR, and TCRdb kept only the in-frame ones, dropping some. The table lists hundreds of thousands of clones, roughly nine tenths of them singletons. Comment on this clone: The antigen remains undetermined.

This CDR3 comprises 13 residues. Trimming removed 2 bases at V and 2 bases at J, with 6 bases between. Per germline, CDR1 MNHEY and CDR2 SVGEGT. Treatment defined: some 19 received Ad26.COV2.S at low or high dose, single or two shots; 5 received placebo; per-sample allocation not given. Day 63 following the first vaccine or placebo injection was when the samples were taken. This Boston cohort included adults aged 18-55 years. Study-wide findings and caveats: Once vaccination had occurred, spike-specific CD8+ and CD4+ T cell responses reportedly showed substantial breadth. Vaccine and placebo recipients had comparable breadth of non-spike TCRs.

Here the sequenced sample was peripheral blood, taken in a trial of Ad26.COV2.S vaccine versus placebo. The V call is TRBV6-2 or TRBV6-3, the J call TRBJ1-2; D is possibly TRBD1 (5 bases). This TCR was sampled from a person aged 18 to 65 who received the Ad26.COV2.S COVID-19 vaccine or a placebo. The CDR3 nucleotides read TGTGCCAGCAGTTACGCAGGGAACTATGGCTACACCTTC. Residues: CASSYAGNYGYTF.